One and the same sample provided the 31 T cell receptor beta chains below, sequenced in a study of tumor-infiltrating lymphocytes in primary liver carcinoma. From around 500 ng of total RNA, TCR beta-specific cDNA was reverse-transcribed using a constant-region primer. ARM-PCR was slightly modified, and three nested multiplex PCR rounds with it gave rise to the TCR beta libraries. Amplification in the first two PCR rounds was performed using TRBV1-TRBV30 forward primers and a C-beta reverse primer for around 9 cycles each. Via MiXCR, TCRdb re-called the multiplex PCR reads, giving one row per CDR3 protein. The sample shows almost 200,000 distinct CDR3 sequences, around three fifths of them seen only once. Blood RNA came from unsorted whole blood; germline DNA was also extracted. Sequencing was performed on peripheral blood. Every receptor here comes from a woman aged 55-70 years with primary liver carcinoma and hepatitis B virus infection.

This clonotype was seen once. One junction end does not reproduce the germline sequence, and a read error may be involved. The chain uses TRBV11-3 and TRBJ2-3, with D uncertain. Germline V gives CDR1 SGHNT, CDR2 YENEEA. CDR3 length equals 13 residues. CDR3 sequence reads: CTSCLAPDDTQYF. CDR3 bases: TGTACCAGCTGCTTGGCCCCTGACGATACGCAGTATTTT.

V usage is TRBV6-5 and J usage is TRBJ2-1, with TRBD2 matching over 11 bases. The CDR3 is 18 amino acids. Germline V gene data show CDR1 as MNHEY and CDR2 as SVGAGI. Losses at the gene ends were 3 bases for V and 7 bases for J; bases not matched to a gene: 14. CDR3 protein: CASSYGGGISGRVNEQFF. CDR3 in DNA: TGTGCCAGCAGTTATGGGGGGGGAATTAGCGGGAGGGTTAATGAGCAGTTCTTC.

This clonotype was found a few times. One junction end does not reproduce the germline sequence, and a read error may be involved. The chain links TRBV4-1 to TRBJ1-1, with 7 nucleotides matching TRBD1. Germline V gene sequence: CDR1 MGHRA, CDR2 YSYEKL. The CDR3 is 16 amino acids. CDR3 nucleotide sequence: TGCGCCAGCAGCCAACCCCCGGGACAGCGGAACGCTGAAGCTCTCTTT. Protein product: CASSQPPGQRNAEALF.

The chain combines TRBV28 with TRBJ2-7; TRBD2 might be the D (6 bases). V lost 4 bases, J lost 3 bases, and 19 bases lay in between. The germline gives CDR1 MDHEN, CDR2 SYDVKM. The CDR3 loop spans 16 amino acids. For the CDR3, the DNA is TGTGCCAGCAGTTCCTCCCGCCTAGCGCCCCTCTACGAGCAGTACTTC. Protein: CASSSSRLAPLYEQYF.

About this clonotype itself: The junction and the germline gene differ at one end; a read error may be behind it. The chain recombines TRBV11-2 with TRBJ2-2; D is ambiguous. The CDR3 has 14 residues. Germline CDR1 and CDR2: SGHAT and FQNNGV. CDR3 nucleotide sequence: TGTACCAGTAGCTTTTCGTTAAACACCGGGGAGCTGTTTTTT. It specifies CTSSFSLNTGELFF.

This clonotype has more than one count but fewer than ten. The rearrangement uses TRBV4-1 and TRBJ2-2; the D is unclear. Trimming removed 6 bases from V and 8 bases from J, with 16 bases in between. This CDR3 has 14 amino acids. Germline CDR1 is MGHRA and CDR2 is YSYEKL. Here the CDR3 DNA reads TGCGCCAGCAGGTTAAAGACTCCAACGGGGGAGCTGTTTTTT. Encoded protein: CASRLKTPTGELFF.

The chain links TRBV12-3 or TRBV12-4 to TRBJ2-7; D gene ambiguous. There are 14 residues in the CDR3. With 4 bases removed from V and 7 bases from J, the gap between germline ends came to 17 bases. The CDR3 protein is CASSSPASLREQYF. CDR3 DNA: TGTGCCAGCAGTTCCCCGGCGTCCCTCCGGGAGCAGTACTTC.

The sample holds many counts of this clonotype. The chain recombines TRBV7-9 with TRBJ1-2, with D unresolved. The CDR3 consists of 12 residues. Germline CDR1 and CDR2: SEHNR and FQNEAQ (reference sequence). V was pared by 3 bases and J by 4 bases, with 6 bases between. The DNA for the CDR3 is TGTGCCAGCAGCTTGGACCTCTATGGCTACACCTTC. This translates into CASSLDLYGYTF.

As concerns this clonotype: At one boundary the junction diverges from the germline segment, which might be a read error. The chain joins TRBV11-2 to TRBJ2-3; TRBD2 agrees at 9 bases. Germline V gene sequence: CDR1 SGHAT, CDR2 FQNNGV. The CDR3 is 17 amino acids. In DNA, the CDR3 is TGTGCCGGCAGCCCGACTAGCGGAAACGCAGGGGCAGATACGCAGTATTTT. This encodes CAGSPTSGNAGADTQYF.

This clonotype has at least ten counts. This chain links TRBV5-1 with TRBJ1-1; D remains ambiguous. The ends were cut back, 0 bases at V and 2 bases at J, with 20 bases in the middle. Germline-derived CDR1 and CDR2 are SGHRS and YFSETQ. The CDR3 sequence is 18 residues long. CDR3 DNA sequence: TGCGCCAGCAGCTTGGGACGAGGAGACGGTGGGGATAACACTGAAGCTTTCTTT. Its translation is CASSLGRGDGGDNTEAFF.

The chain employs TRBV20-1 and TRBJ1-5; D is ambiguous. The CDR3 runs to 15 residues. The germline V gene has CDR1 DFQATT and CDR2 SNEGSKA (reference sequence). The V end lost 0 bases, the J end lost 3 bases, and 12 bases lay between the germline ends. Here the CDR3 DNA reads TGCAGTGCTAGAGACAGCGGACGAGCCAATCAGCCCCAGCATTTT. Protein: CSARDSGRANQPQHF.

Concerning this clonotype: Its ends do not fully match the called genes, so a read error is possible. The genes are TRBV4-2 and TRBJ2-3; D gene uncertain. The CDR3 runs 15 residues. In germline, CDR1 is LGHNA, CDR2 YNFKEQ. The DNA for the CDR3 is TGTGCCTGCAGCCAAGATGACGCGAGCATAGATACGCAGTATTTT. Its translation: CACSQDDASIDTQYF.

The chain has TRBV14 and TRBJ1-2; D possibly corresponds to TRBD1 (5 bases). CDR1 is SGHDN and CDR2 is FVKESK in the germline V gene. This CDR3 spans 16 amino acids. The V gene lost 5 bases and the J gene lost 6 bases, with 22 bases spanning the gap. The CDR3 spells CASSFRARASGDGYTF. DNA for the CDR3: TGTGCCAGCAGCTTCCGGGCCAGGGCCTCCGGGGATGGCTACACCTTC.

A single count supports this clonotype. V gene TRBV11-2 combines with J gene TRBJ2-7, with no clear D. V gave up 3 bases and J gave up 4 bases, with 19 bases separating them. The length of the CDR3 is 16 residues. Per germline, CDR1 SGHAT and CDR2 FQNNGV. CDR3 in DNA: TGTGCCAGCAGCTTCATGCTGGTGTGTGCTAGGTACGAGCAGTACTTC. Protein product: CASSFMLVCARYEQYF.

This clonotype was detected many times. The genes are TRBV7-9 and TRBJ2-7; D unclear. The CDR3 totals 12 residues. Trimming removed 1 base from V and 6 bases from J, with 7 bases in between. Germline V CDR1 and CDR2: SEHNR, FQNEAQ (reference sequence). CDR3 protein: CASSLEGGEQYF. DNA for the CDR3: TGTGCCAGCAGCTTAGAGGGCGGCGAGCAGTACTTC.

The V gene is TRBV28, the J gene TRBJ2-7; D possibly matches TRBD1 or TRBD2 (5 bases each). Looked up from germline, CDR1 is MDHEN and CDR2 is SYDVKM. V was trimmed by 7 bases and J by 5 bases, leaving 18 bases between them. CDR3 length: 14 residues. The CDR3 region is CASKRGPASHEQYF. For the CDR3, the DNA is TGTGCCAGCAAACGGGGACCAGCATCTCACGAGCAGTACTTC.

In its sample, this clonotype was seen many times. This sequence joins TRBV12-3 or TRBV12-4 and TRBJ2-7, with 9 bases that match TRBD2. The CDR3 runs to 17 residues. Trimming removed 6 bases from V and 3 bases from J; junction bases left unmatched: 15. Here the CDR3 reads CASSPWKAGGRHYEQYF. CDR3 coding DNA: TGTGCCAGCAGCCCATGGAAGGCGGGAGGGCGTCACTACGAGCAGTACTTC.

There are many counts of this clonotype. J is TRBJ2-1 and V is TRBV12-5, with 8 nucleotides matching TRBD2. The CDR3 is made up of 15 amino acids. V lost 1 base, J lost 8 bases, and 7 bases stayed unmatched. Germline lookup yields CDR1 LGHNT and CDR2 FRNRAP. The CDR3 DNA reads TGTGCTAGTGGTTTGGGCCCCGGGGGGGTCGATGAGCAGTTCTTC. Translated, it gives CASGLGPGGVDEQFF.

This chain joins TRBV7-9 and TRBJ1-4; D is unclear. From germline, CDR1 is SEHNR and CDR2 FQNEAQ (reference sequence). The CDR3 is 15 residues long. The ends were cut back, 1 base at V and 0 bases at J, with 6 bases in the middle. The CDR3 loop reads CASSLGESTNEKLFF. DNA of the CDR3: TGTGCCAGCAGCTTAGGGGAATCAACTAATGAAAAACTGTTTTTT.

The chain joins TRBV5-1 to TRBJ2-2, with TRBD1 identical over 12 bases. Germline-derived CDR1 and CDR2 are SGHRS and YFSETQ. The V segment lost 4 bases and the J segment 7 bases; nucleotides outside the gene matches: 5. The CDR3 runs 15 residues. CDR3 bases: TGCGCCAGCAGCGCCGGGACAGGGGGCATCGGGGAGCTGTTTTTT. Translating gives CASSAGTGGIGELFF.

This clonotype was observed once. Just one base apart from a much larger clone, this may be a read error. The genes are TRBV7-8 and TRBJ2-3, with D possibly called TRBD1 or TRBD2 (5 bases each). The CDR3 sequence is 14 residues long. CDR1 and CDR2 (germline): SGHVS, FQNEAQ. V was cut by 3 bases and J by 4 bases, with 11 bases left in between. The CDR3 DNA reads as TGTGCCAGCAGCTTTGAGGGGTGGGCAGATACGCAGTATTTT. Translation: CASSFEGWADTQYF.

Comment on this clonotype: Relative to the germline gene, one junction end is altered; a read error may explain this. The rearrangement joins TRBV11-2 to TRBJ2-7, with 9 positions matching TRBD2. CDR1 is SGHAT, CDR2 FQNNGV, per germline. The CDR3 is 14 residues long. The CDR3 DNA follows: TGTGCCAGCAGACGGACTAGCGTCTCTTACGAGCAGCACTTC. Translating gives CASRRTSVSYEQHF.

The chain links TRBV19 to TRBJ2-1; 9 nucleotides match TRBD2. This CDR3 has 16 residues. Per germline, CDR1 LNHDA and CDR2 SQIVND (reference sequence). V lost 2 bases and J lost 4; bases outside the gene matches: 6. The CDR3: CASSISGLAKYNEQFF. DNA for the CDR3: TGTGCCAGTAGTATATCCGGACTAGCGAAATACAATGAGCAGTTCTTC.

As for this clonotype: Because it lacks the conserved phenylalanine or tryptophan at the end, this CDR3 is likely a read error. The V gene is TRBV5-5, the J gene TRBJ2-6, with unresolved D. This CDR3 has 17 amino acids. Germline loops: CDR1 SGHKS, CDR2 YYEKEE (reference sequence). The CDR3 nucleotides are TGTGCCAGTAGCTCGCGCCGGGCCACCTCTGGGGCCAACGTCCTGACTCTC. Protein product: CASSSRRATSGANVLTL.

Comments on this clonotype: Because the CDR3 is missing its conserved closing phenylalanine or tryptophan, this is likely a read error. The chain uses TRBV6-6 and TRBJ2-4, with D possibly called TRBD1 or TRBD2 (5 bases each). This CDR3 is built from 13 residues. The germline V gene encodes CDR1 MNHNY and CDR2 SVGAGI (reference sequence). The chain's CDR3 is CVSTQRGVNIQYS. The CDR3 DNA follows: TGTGTCAGCACCCAGAGAGGGGTAAACATTCAGTACTCC.

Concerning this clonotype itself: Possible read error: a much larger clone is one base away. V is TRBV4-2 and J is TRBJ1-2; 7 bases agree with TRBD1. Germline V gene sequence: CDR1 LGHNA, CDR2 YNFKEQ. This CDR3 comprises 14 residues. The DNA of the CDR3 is TGTGCCAGCAGCCAACAGGGGGTGAACTATGACTACACCTTC. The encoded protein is CASSQQGVNYDYTF.

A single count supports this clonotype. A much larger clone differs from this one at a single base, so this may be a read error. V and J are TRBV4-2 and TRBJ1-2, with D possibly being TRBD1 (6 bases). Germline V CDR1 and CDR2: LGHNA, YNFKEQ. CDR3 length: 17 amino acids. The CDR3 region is CASSQSPQGISLYDYTF. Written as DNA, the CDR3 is TGTGCCAGCAGCCAATCGCCCCAGGGGATTTCGCTCTATGACTACACCTTC.

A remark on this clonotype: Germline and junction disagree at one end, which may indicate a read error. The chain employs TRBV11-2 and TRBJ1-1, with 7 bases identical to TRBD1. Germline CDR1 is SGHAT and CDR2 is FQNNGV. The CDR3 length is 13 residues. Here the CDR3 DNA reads TGTGCCATCAGCATTCGACAGGGCACTGAAGCTTTCTTT. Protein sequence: CAISIRQGTEAFF.

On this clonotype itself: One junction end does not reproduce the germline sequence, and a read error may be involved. The chain's CDR3 is CASGTRRGKSVANVLTF. Written as DNA, the CDR3 is TGTGCCAGCGGAACGAGACGAGGCAAATCTGTGGCCAACGTCCTGACTTTC. The chain is built from TRBV11-2 and TRBJ2-6, with no clear D. The germline gives CDR1 SGHAT, CDR2 FQNNGV. The CDR3 is 17 amino acids. Looking up the rest from reference TRBV11-2 and TRBJ2-6 gives the full variable domain: EAGVAQSPRYKIIEKRQSVAFWCNPISGHATLYWYQQILGQGPKLLIQFQNNGVVDDSQLPKDRFSAERLKGVDSTLKIQPAKLEDSAVYLCASGTRRGKSVANVLTFGAGSRLTVL.

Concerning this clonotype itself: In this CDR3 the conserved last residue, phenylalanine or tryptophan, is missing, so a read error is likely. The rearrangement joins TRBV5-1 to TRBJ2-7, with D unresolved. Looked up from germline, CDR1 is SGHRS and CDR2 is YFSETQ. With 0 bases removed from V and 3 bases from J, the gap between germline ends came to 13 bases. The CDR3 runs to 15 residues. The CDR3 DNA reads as TGCGCCAGCAGCTTGGAAGGCCTGGGCATCTACGAGCAGTACTTA. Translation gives CASSLEGLGIYEQYL.

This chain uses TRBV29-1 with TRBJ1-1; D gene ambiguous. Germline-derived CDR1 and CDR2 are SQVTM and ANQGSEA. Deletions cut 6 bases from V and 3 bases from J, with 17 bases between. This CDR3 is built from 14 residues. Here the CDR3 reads CSVRRGWEDTEAFF. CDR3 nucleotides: TGCAGCGTCCGACGGGGTTGGGAAGACACTGAAGCTTTCTTT.